This T cell receptor beta chain was obtained from a study of shared clonotypes between healthy human individuals. The study's findings and limits: Naive subsets generally exceeded memory subsets in estimated richness.

The donors, all of them Caucasian adults, lived in Nashville, Tennessee. Notes on this clone: Its antigen is not identified.

The CDR3 is 12 residues long. Germline values: CDR1 SEHNR, CDR2 FQNEAQ (reference sequence). With 4 bases removed from V and 12 bases from J, the gap between germline ends came to 13 bases. The method was immunoSEQ multiplex PCR; TCRdb's version includes in-frame clones alone and lacks a portion of them. The sample consists of hundreds of thousands of clones, over 65% of them appearing once. The sequence was obtained from a man aged 25-40 years in good health. The rearrangement joins TRBV7-9 to TRBJ2-1; D ambiguous. The sequencing input was memory CD4+ T cells sorted from blood. Subset described: CD45RA-negative fraction. The CDR3 region is CASSSLLKGQFF. The CDR3 nucleotides are TGTGCCAGCAGCTCCCTCTTGAAGGGGCAGTTCTTC.